This T cell receptor (beta chain) was sequenced in a study of CD8 T cells in Susac syndrome. The germline V gene has CDR1 SGHRS and CDR2 YFSETQ. V lost 4 bases, J lost 1 base, and 9 bases stayed unmatched. The CDR3 runs 17 residues. Random hexamers primed reverse transcription of roughly 0.5 to 1 ug RNA. TCRdb redid the calling of the immunoSEQ multiplex PCR reads with MiXCR, one entry per CDR3 protein. Altogether some 200,000 distinct CDR3 sequences are present, roughly 96% being singletons, with the ten largest covering 0.075% to 0.095%. Sequencing of TCR beta, carried out with a high-throughput approach, was applied to CD8+ and CD4+ T cells from the blood. TEMRA cells were FACS-enriched, while CD8+ and CD4+ T cells were negatively isolated.

The specimen sequenced was CD4+ T cells from PBMCs. The origin of this receptor is a human donor with multiple sclerosis. The chain employs TRBV5-1 and TRBJ2-5; 11 positions agree with TRBD2. The CDR3, as DNA: TGCGCCAGCAGCCCCGGGCTAGCGGGAGGCATCCAAGAGACCCAGTACTTC. Translation gives CASSPGLAGGIQETQYF.